This section outlines one T cell receptor (beta chain) sequence together with its context. This clone was detected once. Its antigen is still unknown. The sample holds no much larger clone one base away, and base qualities are not on file. This entry comes from a study of OX40 agonist ivuxolimab in advanced cancers. A note on the overall study: Ivuxolimab was a fully human IgG2 agonistic monoclonal antibody targeting the costimulatory receptor OX40 (CD134). Among the roughly 52 dose-escalation patients, about 20 had hepatocellular carcinoma, around 15 melanoma, 9 renal cell carcinoma and 9 head and neck cancer. Peripheral TCRbeta sequencing aimed to test whether ivuxolimab altered TCR sequence diversity and caused clonal T-cell expansion. A male proportion of around 80% and a mean age of approximately 55 years, ranging from 23 to 79, were recorded for the dose-escalation cohort. The monotherapy dose-escalation portion (N of about 52 patients) of the phase I ivuxolimab trial is reported in the paper. Intravenous ivuxolimab was administered to patients every 2 weeks at six dose levels: 0.01, 0.1, 0.3, 1.5, 3 and 10 mg/kg. Prior anti-PD-1, anti-PD-L1 or anti-CTLA-4 therapy was permitted, and roughly two fifths of dose-escalation patients had received checkpoint inhibitors. Three dose-escalation patients achieved partial responses, one with hepatocellular carcinoma and two with cutaneous melanoma. What the authors observed across the whole study: In the 0.1-3.0 mg/kg groups, partial responders had among the lowest normalized peripheral clonal expansion, particularly in CD8+ T cells. Low levels of normalized T-cell clonal expansion were also seen in some nonresponding patients. Which antigens the clonally expanded peripheral T cells were specific for was not determined. After ivuxolimab, CD8+ T cells had more expanded clones than CD4+ T cells on average. At doses of 0.1 to 3.0 mg/kg, clonal expansion of both CD4+ and CD8+ T cells in blood was seen between baseline and week 6.

Genomic DNA was extracted from sorted cells for sequencing of the TCRbeta CDR3 region. The immunoSEQ Assay was used to sequence the TCRbeta CDR3 regions. The clones in this table, taken by TCRdb from immuneACCESS, are in-frame only. Not every clone is retained; where verified, under half of the shortfall comes from an unresolved V gene, and the cause of the rest is unknown. Within this sample are approximately 61,000 clones, with approximately 78% of them counted one time only. The ten largest account for roughly 2.1% of the sample. The trial excluded patients who had a history of autoimmune disease or who were on systemic immunosuppression. In every dose cohort, peripheral blood was drawn for TCR sequencing at baseline, cycle 4 day 1, and cycle 7 day 1. Samples came from an open-label, multicenter, first-in-human phase I dose-escalation trial of ivuxolimab. Adults with locally advanced or metastatic melanoma, renal cell carcinoma, hepatocellular carcinoma or head and neck squamous cell carcinoma were enrolled in the trial. Before TCR sequencing, CD4+ and CD8+ T cells were separately sorted from peripheral blood.

The sequence was collected from an adult with an advanced solid tumor such as melanoma, head and neck, liver or kidney cancer. The sample in question was CD4+ or CD8+ T cells sorted from blood, obtained in a trial of the OX40 agonist ivuxolimab.

The DNA sequence is as follows: TGCGCCAGCAGCGGGGACGGGCAGAACACCGGGGAGCTGTTTTTT. It translates as CASSGDGQNTGELFF. Recombination joined TRBV5-1 with TRBJ2-2; the D gene is possibly TRBD1 or TRBD2, each agreeing over 5 bases. V gives up 4 bases and J gives up 1 base, and the segment between their germline ends measures 11 bases. Reading from cysteine to phenylalanine, the CDR3 counts 15 amino acids. Here the CDR3 DNA is all that survives: 45 bases in frame from base 1. CDR1 and CDR2 are drawn from the germline V gene: SGHRS, YFSETQ.